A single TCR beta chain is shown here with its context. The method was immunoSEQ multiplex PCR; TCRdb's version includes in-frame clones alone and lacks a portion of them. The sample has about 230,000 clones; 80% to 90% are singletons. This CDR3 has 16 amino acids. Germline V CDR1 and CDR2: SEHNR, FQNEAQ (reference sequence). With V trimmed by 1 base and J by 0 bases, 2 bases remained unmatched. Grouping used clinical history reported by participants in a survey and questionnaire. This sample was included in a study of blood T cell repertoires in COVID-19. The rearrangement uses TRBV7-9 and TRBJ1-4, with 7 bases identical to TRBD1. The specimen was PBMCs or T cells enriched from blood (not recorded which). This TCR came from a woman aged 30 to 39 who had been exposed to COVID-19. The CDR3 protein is CASSLGQGTTNEKLFF. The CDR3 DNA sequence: TGTGCCAGCAGCTTAGGACAGGGCACAACTAATGAAAAACTGTTTTTT.